Presented here are 8 T cell receptor beta chains from one specimen sequenced in a study of shared clonotypes between healthy human individuals. Profiling relied on immunoSEQ multiplex PCR, and the TCRdb table lists in-frame clones only, not all of them. This sample has millions of clones, with 95% found just once. Sequences were obtained from naive CD4+ T cells sorted from blood. Subset indicated: CD45RA+ positively selected. These receptors were collected from a man aged 18 to 29 in good health.

The chain employs TRBV5-1 and TRBJ2-2; D possibly corresponds to TRBD1 (5 bases). CDR3 size: 16 residues. V shed 4 bases and J shed 4 bases, with 17 bases lying between them. Germline lookup yields CDR1 SGHRS and CDR2 YFSETQ. The CDR3 sequence: CASSRQGSGSTGELFF. In nucleotides, the CDR3 is TGCGCCAGCAGCAGGCAGGGTAGTGGAAGCACCGGGGAGCTGTTTTTT.

The CDR3, as DNA: TGTGCCAGCAGTGAAAGAGGGCTCGGGTACGAGCAGTACTTC. Translation gives CASSERGLGYEQYF. The chain couples TRBV2 to TRBJ2-7, with a possible D match to TRBD2 (5 bases). CDR1 is SNHLY and CDR2 is FYNNEI in the germline V gene. This CDR3 has 14 residues. Trimming shortened V by 2 bases and J by 4 bases, and 12 bases separated the two germline ends.

The rearrangement uses TRBV30 and TRBJ1-6, with 7 bases matching TRBD1. The CDR3 extends over 15 amino acids. V lost 0 bases and J lost 4; bases outside the gene matches: 3. Per the germline V gene, CDR1 is GTSNPN and CDR2 is SVGIG (reference sequence). The CDR3 sequence: CAWSVTRGYNSPLHF. The CDR3 bases are TGTGCCTGGAGTGTAACCAGGGGGTATAATTCACCCCTCCACTTT.

A remark on this clone: The sample contains more than one DNA sequence encoding this CDR3. The chain has TRBV9 and TRBJ1-6; D not resolved. CDR1 and CDR2 (germline): SGDLS, YYNGEE. The V end was cut by 4 bases, the J end by 1 base, with 9 bases between. The CDR3 is 15 amino acids. The CDR3 DNA reads as TGTGCCAGCAGCCCCCCGGGGTCCTATAATTCACCCCTCCACTTT. This sequence encodes CASSPPGSYNSPLHF.

The rearrangement uses TRBV19 and TRBJ2-7; no clear D gene. The V gene's germline CDR1 is LNHDA and CDR2 SQIVND (reference sequence). The CDR3 consists of 14 residues. V was shortened by 6 bases and J by 0 bases, with 12 bases between the two germline ends. CDR3: CASRGSGGSYEQYF. In DNA form, the CDR3 reads TGTGCCAGTAGGGGCTCGGGCGGCTCCTACGAGCAGTACTTC.

The chain couples TRBV7-9 to TRBJ2-3; unclear D gene. The CDR3 is 15 amino acids. Germline V gene data show CDR1 as SEHNR and CDR2 as FQNEAQ (reference sequence). With 1 base removed from V and 0 bases from J, the gap between germline ends came to 8 bases. The CDR3 coding sequence is TGTGCCAGCAGCTTAGACAAAGCTAGCACAGATACGCAGTATTTT. Its translation is CASSLDKASTDTQYF.

The chain links TRBV5-1 to TRBJ1-2; the match to TRBD1 covers 8 bases. CDR1 and CDR2 from the germline V gene are SGHRS and YFSETQ. V gave up 4 bases and J gave up 8 bases; unmatched junction bases: 10. CDR3 length: 14 residues. CDR3 region: CASSPGDRRSGYTF. As DNA, the CDR3 is TGCGCCAGCAGCCCTGGGGACAGGAGGAGCGGCTACACCTTC.

This clone was observed many times. This chain uses TRBV4-1 with TRBJ2-7, with D possibly called TRBD1 or TRBD2 (7 bases each). With 1 base removed from V and 2 bases from J, the gap between germline ends came to 15 bases. CDR1 and CDR2 (germline): MGHRA, YSYEKL. This CDR3 is 16 amino acids long. This chain's CDR3 is CASSQGPGGATYEQYF. In DNA, the CDR3 is TGCGCCAGCAGCCAAGGTCCAGGGGGGGCCACCTACGAGCAGTACTTC.